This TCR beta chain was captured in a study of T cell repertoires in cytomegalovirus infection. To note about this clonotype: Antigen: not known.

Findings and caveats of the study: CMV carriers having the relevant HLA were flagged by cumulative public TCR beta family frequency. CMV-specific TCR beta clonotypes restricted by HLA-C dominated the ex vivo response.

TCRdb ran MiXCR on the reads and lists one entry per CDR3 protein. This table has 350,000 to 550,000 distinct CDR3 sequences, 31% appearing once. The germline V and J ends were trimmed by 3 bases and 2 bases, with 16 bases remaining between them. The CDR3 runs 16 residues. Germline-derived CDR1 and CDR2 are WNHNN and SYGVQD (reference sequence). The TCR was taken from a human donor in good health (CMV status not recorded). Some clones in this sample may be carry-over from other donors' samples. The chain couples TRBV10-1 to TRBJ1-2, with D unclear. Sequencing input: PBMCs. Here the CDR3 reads CASSDQRGESNYGYTF. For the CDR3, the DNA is TGCGCCAGCAGTGACCAGCGCGGGGAGTCCAACTATGGCTACACCTTC.